This entry lists 14 T cell receptor beta chains sequenced from one sample in a study of blood T cells in healthy people across ages. Next came a second PCR, run for about 6 to 11 cycles, which used a sample-barcoded 5' primer along with a J-beta primer mix. MiXCR was run by TCRdb on the 5' RACE reads, yielding one entry per CDR3 protein. Of about 1.5 million distinct CDR3 sequences listed, approximately 43% are singletons. Material for sequencing was blood. The receptor set was obtained from a young woman in good health.

This clonotype was observed a few times. The chain joins TRBV20-1 to TRBJ2-7, with D maybe TRBD2 (6 bases). Deletions cut 0 bases from V and 2 bases from J, with 14 bases between. Germline V CDR1 and CDR2: DFQATT, SNEGSKA (reference sequence). CDR3 length equals 15 residues. The CDR3 DNA reads as TGCAGTGCTAGAGATCTGCTAGCGCTAACCTACGAGCAGTACTTC. Its translation: CSARDLLALTYEQYF.

This clonotype was seen more than once but under ten times. The chain employs TRBV12-3 or TRBV12-4 and TRBJ2-1, with TRBD2 identical over 7 bases. V dropped 6 bases and J dropped 11; count of bases not matched to a gene: 7. The CDR3 extends over 12 amino acids. CDR3 nucleotides: TGTGCCAGCAGCGTGACTAGCAGTCAGCAGTTCTTC. Amino acids: CASSVTSSQQFF.

This chain connects TRBV15 to TRBJ2-3, with D uncertain. Trimming stripped 1 base from V and 2 bases from J, with 7 bases between. The CDR3 length is 14 residues. Germline assignment: CDR1 LNHNV and CDR2 YYDKDF (reference sequence). CDR3 coding DNA: TGTGCCACCAGCAGAGTTGCGGACACAGATACGCAGTATTTT. Translating it yields CATSRVADTDTQYF.

The chain combines TRBV4-1 with TRBJ2-2, with D hard to call. This CDR3 spans 18 amino acids. V was clipped by 4 bases and J by 6 bases, with 24 bases between them. Germline CDR1 and CDR2: MGHRA and YSYEKL. The CDR3 loop is CASSPTILPPILPGELFF. The DNA of the CDR3 is TGCGCCAGCAGCCCGACGATACTTCCACCCATATTACCCGGGGAGCTGTTTTTT.

This clonotype was seen only a few times. The chain carries TRBV6-5 and TRBJ2-7, with D perhaps matching TRBD2 (5 bases). This CDR3 spans 15 amino acids. Trimming pared 6 bases from V and 1 base from J, leaving 16 bases between. Germline CDR1 is MNHEY and CDR2 is SVGAGI. CDR3 sequence reads: CASSDTESGSYEQYF. The CDR3 bases are TGTGCCAGCAGCGACACGGAATCGGGATCCTACGAGCAGTACTTC.

This clonotype was counted between two and nine times. The genes are TRBV20-1 and TRBJ2-1; 15 nucleotides line up with TRBD2. The CDR3 totals 20 residues. With V trimmed by 6 bases and J by 1 base, 16 bases remained unmatched. Germline loops: CDR1 DFQATT, CDR2 SNEGSKA (reference sequence). The CDR3 nucleotides are TGCAGTGCAGTGTTATCCGGGACTAGCGGGGGGTCGAATTCCTACAATGAGCAGTTCTTC. This gives the protein CSAVLSGTSGGSNSYNEQFF.

Concerning this clonotype itself: A clone one base away is much larger, so this may be a read error. V gene TRBV4-3 combines with J gene TRBJ2-3; 12 bases agree with TRBD2. The CDR3 runs 16 residues. Germline CDR1 is LGHNA and CDR2 is YSLEER. CDR3 amino acids: CAGSQGTSGSTDTQYF. In DNA, the CDR3 is TGCGCCGGCAGCCAAGGGACTAGCGGGAGCACAGATACGCAGTATTTT.

V usage is TRBV20-1 and J usage is TRBJ2-3; D is unclear. Germline CDR1 reads DFQATT; CDR2 reads SNEGSKA (reference sequence). V gave up 6 bases and J gave up 1 base, with 11 bases separating them. There are 13 residues in the CDR3. The CDR3 loop is CSARNPRTDTQYF. The DNA of the CDR3 is TGCAGTGCCAGAAACCCCCGCACAGATACGCAGTATTTT.

The chain couples TRBV7-2 to TRBJ2-1; D not certain. The germline CDR1 and CDR2 sequences are SGHTA and FQGNSA. The length of the CDR3 is 14 residues. V was clipped by 10 bases and J by 3 bases, with 16 bases between them. The DNA of the CDR3 is TGTGCCACGACTTTGCAGGCCTTCTACAATGAGCAGTTCTTC. It specifies CATTLQAFYNEQFF.

The rearrangement joins TRBV4-1 to TRBJ2-7; D not certain. From germline, CDR1 is MGHRA and CDR2 YSYEKL. This CDR3 is 15 amino acids long. V lost 1 base, J lost 4 bases, and 14 bases lay in between. CDR3 residues: CASSQVRIAGYEQYF. In DNA form, the CDR3 reads TGCGCCAGCAGCCAAGTGAGAATAGCTGGGTACGAGCAGTACTTC.

CDR3 DNA: TGTGCCAGCAGCCTACCGGGGGGCCGTAATCAGCCCCAGCATTTT. Its protein is CASSLPGGRNQPQHF. The chain recombines TRBV7-2 with TRBJ1-5; D might be TRBD1 (6 bases). V lost 5 bases to trimming and J lost 4 bases, with 15 bases between them. This CDR3 has 15 residues. Germline V CDR1 and CDR2: SGHTA, FQGNSA. Using reference TRBV7-2 and TRBJ1-5 for the parts outside the CDR3, the full variable domain is GAGVSQSPSNKVTEKGKDVELRCDPISGHTALYWYRQSLGQGLEFLIYFQGNSAPDKSGLPSDRFSAERTGGSVSTLTIQRTQQEDSAVYLCASSLPGGRNQPQHFGDGTRLSIL.

The chain is built from TRBV11-2 and TRBJ2-7, with a possible D match to TRBD1 (6 bases). With 4 bases removed from V and 7 bases from J, the gap between germline ends came to 20 bases. CDR3 size: 15 residues. CDR1 is SGHAT, CDR2 FQNNGV, per germline. CDR3 sequence (DNA): TGTGCCAGCAGCTCAATTCGGGACAACTACAATGAGCAGTACTTC. Its translation: CASSSIRDNYNEQYF.

V gene TRBV24-1 combines with J gene TRBJ2-1; D gene ambiguous. Looked up from germline, CDR1 is KGHDR and CDR2 is SFDVKD. Between the trimmed V and J ends, which lost 5 bases and 0 bases, there was a span of 7 bases. CDR3 length equals 14 residues. The CDR3 DNA sequence: TGTGCCACCAGTGTACCGGACTCCTACAATGAGCAGTTCTTC. Protein product: CATSVPDSYNEQFF.

The genes are TRBV20-1 and TRBJ1-2; 9 positions match TRBD1. After removal of 1 base from V and 1 base from J, the junction contained 7 bases not matched to a gene. Germline values: CDR1 DFQATT, CDR2 SNEGSKA (reference sequence). This CDR3 spans 16 amino acids. CDR3 sequence: CSARVGGQGNNYGYTF. CDR3 bases: TGCAGTGCTAGAGTCGGGGGACAGGGCAATAACTATGGCTACACCTTC.